This T cell receptor beta chain was captured in a study of shared clonotypes between healthy human individuals. CDR1 and CDR2 (germline): SGHRS, YFSETQ. This CDR3 contains 15 residues. V gave up 0 bases and J gave up 0 bases; unmatched junction bases: 1. Clones were sequenced by immunoSEQ multiplex PCR, and TCRdb holds only the in-frame ones, with some missing. Altogether millions of clones are present, 80% to 95% being singletons, with the ten largest covering 0.39%. The V call is TRBV5-1, the J call TRBJ2-7, with 9 bases lining up with TRBD2. Sequenced material: naive CD4+ T cells from PBMCs. Regarding subset: CD45RA+ positively selected. This TCR was recovered from a man between 18 and 29 years old in good health. Some clones in this sample may be carry-over from other donors' samples. In DNA, the CDR3 is TGCGCCAGCAGCTTGGATAGCGGGGGCTCCTACGAGCAGTACTTC. Translation: CASSLDSGGSYEQYF.